The 28 T cell receptor beta chains given below trace back to one sample, sequenced in a study of identical twins. Via MiXCR, TCRdb re-called the 5' RACE reads, giving one row per CDR3 protein. The sample records 200,000 to 250,000 distinct CDR3 sequences, roughly 13% being singletons. The same specimen was also included in a second study, on yellow fever vaccine responses in identical twins.

Source material: memory (CD45RO+) T cells sorted from blood. All receptors derive from a woman between 18 and 30 years old in good health.

This clonotype has a handful of counts. CDR3 bases: TGCAGTGCTAGAGTGTCCCTTTTGCGGACTGTCTACAATGAGCAGTTCTTC. As protein: CSARVSLLRTVYNEQFF. The chain joins TRBV20-1 to TRBJ2-1; D is perhaps TRBD2 (5 bases). Germline CDR1 is DFQATT and CDR2 is SNEGSKA (reference sequence). This CDR3 contains 17 residues. V was pared by 1 base and J by 3 bases, with 19 bases between.

Many counts were recorded for this clonotype. The chain uses TRBV20-1 and TRBJ2-3; D ambiguous. The CDR3 loop spans 12 amino acids. The germline V and J ends were trimmed by 0 bases and 11 bases, with 12 bases remaining between them. Germline values: CDR1 DFQATT, CDR2 SNEGSKA (reference sequence). In nucleotides, the CDR3 is TGCAGTGCTAGAGATAAGGGCATCAAGCAGTATTTT. It yields the protein CSARDKGIKQYF.

The J gene is TRBJ2-3, the V gene TRBV29-1; D is perhaps TRBD1 (8 bases). The germline V gene encodes CDR1 SQVTM and CDR2 ANQGSEA. V lost 5 bases and J lost 1, with 16 bases in between. The length of the CDR3 is 15 residues. CDR3 in amino acids: CSVPRTGRGTDTQYF. CDR3 coding DNA: TGCAGCGTTCCGCGGACAGGGAGGGGCACAGATACGCAGTATTTT.

The chain links TRBV30 to TRBJ2-6; D remains unclear. The CDR3 runs 13 residues. V lost 5 bases and J 4 bases, leaving 9 bases between the germline ends. Germline V gene sequence: CDR1 GTSNPN, CDR2 SVGIG (reference sequence). CDR3 residues: CAWGLGGANVLTF. CDR3 in DNA: TGTGCCTGGGGGTTGGGGGGGGCCAACGTCCTGACTTTC.

CDR3 loop: CASSLEGRVYEKLFF. The DNA of the CDR3 is TGTGCCAGCAGTTTAGAGGGGCGTGTGTATGAAAAACTGTTTTTT. The rearrangement joins TRBV27 to TRBJ1-4, with a tentative D call TRBD1 (5 bases). CDR1 and CDR2 from the germline V gene are MNHEY and SMNVEV (reference sequence). This CDR3 spans 15 amino acids. Between the trimmed V and J ends, which lost 2 bases and 6 bases, there was a span of 13 bases.

The chain links TRBV6-5 to TRBJ2-7; 7 bases are a match to TRBD1. Germline values: CDR1 MNHEY, CDR2 SVGAGI. The CDR3 spans 14 residues. After removal of 4 bases from V and 5 bases from J, the junction contained 8 bases not matched to a gene. The CDR3 here is CASSSTGARNEQYF. In DNA, the CDR3 is TGTGCCAGCAGTTCCACAGGGGCAAGGAACGAGCAGTACTTC.

This chain connects TRBV5-4 to TRBJ2-5, with a weak D call TRBD1 (6 bases). This CDR3 is built from 14 residues. V lost 4 bases and J 5 bases, leaving 15 bases between the germline ends. Germline V lookup: CDR1 SGHNT, CDR2 YYREEE (reference sequence). CDR3 DNA: TGTGCCAGCAGCCGCCAACTCCAGGGGGAGACCCAGTACTTC. This translates into CASSRQLQGETQYF.

Ten or more counts support this clonotype. The genes are TRBV7-2 and TRBJ2-2; 9 nucleotides agree with TRBD2. The CDR3 contains 15 residues. V lost 1 base, J lost 5 bases, and 2 bases stayed unmatched. Germline V gene sequence: CDR1 SGHTA, CDR2 FQGNSA. CDR3 sequence: CASSLVAGGTGELFF. CDR3 DNA sequence: TGTGCCAGCAGCTTAGTCGCGGGGGGGACCGGGGAGCTGTTTTTT.

This clonotype was seen ten or more times. The CDR3 here is CASSIRDRDYGYTF. The CDR3 DNA reads as TGTGCCAGCAGCATCCGGGACAGGGACTATGGCTACACCTTC. The chain is built from TRBV4-2 and TRBJ1-2; TRBD1 aligns across 9 bases. Per germline, CDR1 LGHNA and CDR2 YNFKEQ. The CDR3 contains 14 residues. V was pared by 5 bases and J by 3 bases, with 4 bases of the junction left unmatched.

In its sample, this clonotype was seen many times. The chain uses TRBV12-3 or TRBV12-4 and TRBJ1-2, with TRBD1 matching 9 bases. Unmatched junction bases numbered 6, after V lost 5 bases and J lost 8 bases. This CDR3 comprises 13 residues. The CDR3 here is CASSLGTGQGYTF. CDR3 bases: TGTGCCAGCAGTCTTGGGACAGGGCAGGGCTACACCTTC.

This clonotype was seen repeatedly, ten times or more. The rearrangement joins TRBV12-3 or TRBV12-4 to TRBJ1-2, with D tentatively TRBD1 (5 bases). V shed 2 bases and J shed 8 bases, with 15 bases lying between them. The length of the CDR3 is 14 residues. In DNA form, the CDR3 reads TGTGCCAGCAGTTTAAACGACAGACCTGGCGGCTACACCTTC. Translated, it gives CASSLNDRPGGYTF.

This clonotype was detected ten times or more. The gene calls are TRBV28 and TRBJ1-5; D possibly corresponds to TRBD1 (6 bases). Germline-derived CDR1 and CDR2 are MDHEN and SYDVKM. This CDR3 has 18 residues. With 5 bases removed from V and 7 bases from J, the gap between germline ends came to 27 bases. The CDR3, as DNA: TGTGCCAGCAGTACGATAAGACAAGACAGGATGGGCTTACAGCCCCAGCATTTT. As protein: CASSTIRQDRMGLQPQHF.

CDR3 nucleotide sequence: TGTGCCAGCAGTGGGGACGGTGGGTTCAATCAGCCCCAGCATTTT. Amino acids: CASSGDGGFNQPQHF. The chain uses TRBV2 and TRBJ1-5, with a weak D call TRBD1 (5 bases). Germline loops: CDR1 SNHLY, CDR2 FYNNEI. V dropped 4 bases and J dropped 3 bases, with 13 bases sitting between them. The CDR3 has 15 residues.

The chain has TRBV14 and TRBJ1-1; no reliable D call. The CDR3 length is 14 residues. With 4 bases removed from V and 3 bases from J, the gap between germline ends came to 12 bases. The V gene's germline CDR1 is SGHDN and CDR2 FVKESK. The CDR3 region is CASSLLDGYTEAFF. The CDR3 region has the DNA TGTGCCAGCAGCCTCCTAGACGGTTACACTGAAGCTTTCTTT. Combining the CDR3 with reference TRBV14 and TRBJ1-1 gives the whole variable domain EAGVTQFPSHSVIEKGQTVTLRCDPISGHDNLYWYRRVMGKEIKFLLHFVKESKQDESGMPNNRFLAERTGGTYSTLKVQPAELEDSGVYFCASSLLDGYTEAFFGQGTRLTVV.

J is TRBJ2-2 and V is TRBV12-3 or TRBV12-4, with 9 bases fitting TRBD2. CDR3 length: 15 amino acids. V was clipped by 6 bases and J by 2 bases; unmatched bases: 4. CDR3 loop: CASSPSGINTGELFF. DNA of the CDR3: TGTGCCAGCAGCCCTAGCGGGATTAACACCGGGGAGCTGTTTTTT.

This rearrangement joins TRBV4-1 to TRBJ1-5; maybe TRBD1 (5 bases). The germline CDR1 and CDR2 sequences are MGHRA and YSYEKL. Trimming left V 0 bases short and J 5 bases short, with 11 bases between. There are 15 residues in the CDR3. DNA for the CDR3: TGCGCCAGCAGCCAAGATAGGGCAGGGTATCAGCCCCAGCATTTT. Translation gives CASSQDRAGYQPQHF.

This clonotype showed up just a few times. This chain joins TRBV12-3 or TRBV12-4 and TRBJ2-1; TRBD2 is a possible D gene (6 bases). CDR3 length: 13 residues. V was trimmed by 7 bases and J by 7 bases, leaving 14 bases between them. CDR3 residues: CASTTGAGNEQFF. The CDR3 nucleotides read TGTGCCAGCACCACCGGTGCGGGGAATGAGCAGTTCTTC.

This clonotype has more than one count but fewer than ten. The V gene is TRBV2, the J gene TRBJ1-2; 9 bases line up with TRBD1. V lost 3 bases and J lost 7; bases outside the gene matches: 6. Germline CDR1 and CDR2: SNHLY and FYNNEI. CDR3 length: 14 residues. The CDR3 region is CASSDTTGGFGYTF. The CDR3 nucleotides read TGTGCCAGCAGTGACACAACAGGGGGCTTTGGCTACACCTTC.

V and J are TRBV3-1 and TRBJ2-5; a possible D gene is TRBD2 (7 bases). Germline-derived CDR1 and CDR2 are LGHDT and YNNKEL (reference sequence). This CDR3 spans 14 amino acids. V dropped 4 bases and J dropped 3 bases, with 12 bases sitting between them. This CDR3 is CASSLRGGKETQYF. As DNA, the CDR3 is TGTGCCAGCAGCCTCCGCGGGGGCAAAGAGACCCAGTACTTC.

The chain links TRBV7-9 to TRBJ2-4; no firm D call. The CDR3 spans 14 residues. The germline V and J ends were trimmed by 3 bases and 0 bases, with 6 bases remaining between them. Germline V gene lookup returns CDR1 SEHNR and CDR2 FQNEAQ (reference sequence). This chain's CDR3 is CASSFDAAKNIQYF. DNA of the CDR3: TGTGCCAGCAGCTTCGACGCAGCCAAAAACATTCAGTACTTC.

This chain connects TRBV14 to TRBJ1-4; TRBD1 agrees at 11 bases. This CDR3 is built from 14 residues. The V and J ends lost 5 bases and 7 bases, in that order; junction bases with no gene match: 3. Per the germline V gene, CDR1 is SGHDN and CDR2 is FVKESK. CDR3 in amino acids: CASSGQGAREKLFF. The CDR3 nucleotides are TGTGCCAGCAGCGGACAGGGGGCGCGTGAAAAACTGTTTTTT.

This clonotype was seen only a few times. DNA of the CDR3: TGCAGTGCTTCCAGTCCCGGGACAGGGGTGAACACTGAAGCTTTCTTT. It specifies CSASSPGTGVNTEAFF. This rearrangement joins TRBV20-1 to TRBJ1-1; 10 bases align to TRBD1. This CDR3 region has 16 residues. V was pared by 5 bases and J by 0 bases, with 9 bases of the junction left unmatched. Germline V gives CDR1 DFQATT, CDR2 SNEGSKA (reference sequence).

J is TRBJ2-1 and V is TRBV6-2 or TRBV6-3, with 11 bases identical to TRBD2. Germline values: CDR1 MNHEY, CDR2 SVGEGT. V was pared by 2 bases and J by 8 bases, with 11 bases of the junction left unmatched. This CDR3 is 17 amino acids long. The CDR3 DNA reads TGTGCCAGCAGTTACCCGACCACTAGCGGGAGAGGCTATGAGCAGTTCTTC. The encoded protein is CASSYPTTSGRGYEQFF.

The genes are TRBV2 and TRBJ2-1; TRBD2 agrees at 11 bases. The CDR3 loop spans 16 amino acids. Germline CDR1 SNHLY, CDR2 FYNNEI. V shed 6 bases and J 4 bases; nucleotides not matched to a gene: 8. The CDR3: CASRPVAGGFYNEQFF. The DNA for the CDR3 is TGTGCCAGCAGGCCGGTAGCGGGGGGGTTTTACAATGAGCAGTTCTTC.

The genes are TRBV7-9 and TRBJ2-3, with D unclear. Germline V gene sequence: CDR1 SEHNR, CDR2 FQNEAQ (reference sequence). V was shortened by 2 bases and J by 2 bases, with 14 bases between the two germline ends. This CDR3 contains 16 residues. CDR3: CASSLPPSQNTDTQYF. DNA of the CDR3: TGTGCCAGCAGCTTACCCCCCAGCCAGAACACAGATACGCAGTATTTT.

This clonotype was counted only a few times. The chain has TRBV7-8 and TRBJ2-5; 14 bases match TRBD2. The CDR3 covers 16 residues. Germline-derived CDR1 and CDR2 are SGHVS and FQNEAQ. J lost 2 bases, V lost 4 bases, and 3 bases had no gene match. CDR3 bases: TGTGCCAGCAGCTCCTGGACTAGCGGGGGGCAAGAGACCCAGTACTTC. Encoded protein: CASSSWTSGGQETQYF.

Ten or more counts support this clonotype. This rearrangement joins TRBV18 to TRBJ2-7; 7 nucleotides match TRBD1. J was trimmed by 3 bases and V by 1 base; bases with no gene match: 3. This CDR3 spans 14 amino acids. Germline V CDR1 and CDR2: KGHSH, LQKENI. CDR3 bases: TGTGCCAGCTCACCACGACAGGGCCTCTACGAGCAGTACTTC. Protein product: CASSPRQGLYEQYF.

The chain joins TRBV20-1 to TRBJ2-3, with 10 bases aligning to TRBD2. The V segment lost 1 base and the J segment 2 bases; nucleotides outside the gene matches: 6. Germline loops: CDR1 DFQATT, CDR2 SNEGSKA (reference sequence). The CDR3 is 16 residues long. CDR3 sequence reads: CSARVGSGGSTDTQYF. CDR3 bases: TGCAGTGCTAGAGTAGGTAGCGGGGGGTCCACAGATACGCAGTATTTT.